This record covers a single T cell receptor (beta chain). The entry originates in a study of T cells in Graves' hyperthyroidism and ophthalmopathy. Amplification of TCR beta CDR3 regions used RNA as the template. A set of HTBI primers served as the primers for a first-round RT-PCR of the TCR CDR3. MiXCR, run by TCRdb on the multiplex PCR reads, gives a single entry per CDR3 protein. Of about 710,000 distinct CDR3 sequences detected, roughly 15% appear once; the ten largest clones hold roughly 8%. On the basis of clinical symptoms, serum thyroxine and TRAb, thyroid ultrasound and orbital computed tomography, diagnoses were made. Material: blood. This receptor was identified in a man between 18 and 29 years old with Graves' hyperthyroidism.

The CDR3 loop reads CSARTDRALSSYEQYF. CDR3 sequence (DNA): TGCAGTGCTCGGACCGACAGGGCACTGAGCTCCTACGAGCAGTACTTC. The gene calls are TRBV20-1 and TRBJ2-7, with 7 bases fitting TRBD1. The germline V gene encodes CDR1 DFQATT and CDR2 SNEGSKA (reference sequence). The CDR3 runs to 16 residues. The V segment lost 5 bases and the J segment 0 bases; nucleotides outside the gene matches: 13.